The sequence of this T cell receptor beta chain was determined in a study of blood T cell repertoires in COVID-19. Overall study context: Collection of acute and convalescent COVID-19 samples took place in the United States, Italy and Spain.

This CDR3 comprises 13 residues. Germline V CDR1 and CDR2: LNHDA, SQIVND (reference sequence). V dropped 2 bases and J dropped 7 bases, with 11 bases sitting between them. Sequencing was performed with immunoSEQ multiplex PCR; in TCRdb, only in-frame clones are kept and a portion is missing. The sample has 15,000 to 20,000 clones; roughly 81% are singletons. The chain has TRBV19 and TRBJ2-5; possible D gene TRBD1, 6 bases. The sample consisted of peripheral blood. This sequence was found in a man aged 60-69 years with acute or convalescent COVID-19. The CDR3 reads CASSINPGVTQYF. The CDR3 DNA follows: TGTGCCAGTAGTATAAATCCAGGGGTGACCCAGTACTTC.